The text below deals with one TCR beta chain. As handled by the study authors: Amplification of reference gene primers provided the estimated nucleated cell counts. The data were produced by immunoSEQ multiplex PCR, yet TCRdb's version contains in-frame clones alone and is incomplete. V and J calls and clone size are copied from that table; D and trimming were computed from the DNA. The sample records approximately 220,000 clones, approximately 85% being singletons. The sample comes from a study of blood T cell repertoires in COVID-19. Study in general: Whether acute or convalescent, the COVID-19 samples came from the United States, Italy and Spain. PBMCs, B-cell-depleted T cells, or T cells were the source of the cDNA or gDNA that made up the material.

Trimming took 6 bases from V and 4 from J, leaving 16 bases between them. Germline V gene sequence: CDR1 SEHNR, CDR2 FQNEAQ (reference sequence). CDR3 length equals 15 residues. The chain combines TRBV7-9 with TRBJ1-3, with D tentatively TRBD1 (5 bases). The material sequenced was peripheral blood. This sequence originates from a man aged 45-65 years who had recovered from COVID-19. CDR3 loop: CASSFGRGRGNTIYF. The DNA of the CDR3 is TGTGCCAGCAGTTTTGGGCGGGGCAGAGGAAACACCATATATTTT.